These 17 T cell receptor beta chains were all obtained from the same sample, sequenced in a study of T cell responses to AZD1222 COVID-19 vaccine (dated by TCRdb to the early 2020s). According to the study, the label for this sample's time point signals: baseline before first vaccination. What the treatment or condition label conveys for this sample: meningococcal conjugate vaccine given as trial control. The receptor library was made with the immunoSEQ multiplex PCR assay. Drawn from immuneACCESS, this table holds only the in-frame rearrangements with V and J called that TCRdb kept. Clones are partly lost; checked studies trace under half to an unresolved V gene and leave the rest unexplained. Here the sample has more than 140,000 clones; approximately 95% occur a single time. More than 0.7% of the sample goes to the ten largest clones. Material: peripheral blood, obtained on day 0 of MenACWY control vaccination. Receptors originate from an adult in good health.

A note on this clone: At one end, the junction sequence differs from germline, possibly due to a read error. This chain uses TRBV28 with TRBJ2-1, with D hard to call. The CDR3 runs to 12 residues. Germline lookup yields CDR1 MDHEN and CDR2 SYDVKM. As DNA, the CDR3 is TGTGCCAGCAGCTTATCAGGCTATGAGCAGTTCTTC. As protein: CASSLSGYEQFF.

V is TRBV7-9 and J is TRBJ1-6, with D perhaps matching TRBD1 (6 bases). Trimming stripped 11 bases from V and 0 bases from J, with 14 bases between. This CDR3 is 15 amino acids long. Per germline, CDR1 SEHNR and CDR2 FQNEAQ (reference sequence). The CDR3 is CAAQEDSSYNSPLHF. In nucleotides, the CDR3 is TGTGCCGCTCAGGAGGACAGCTCCTATAATTCACCCCTCCACTTT.

The V gene is TRBV27, the J gene TRBJ1-2, with D maybe TRBD1 (5 bases). V lost 7 bases and J lost 3, with 15 bases in between. CDR1 is MNHEY, CDR2 SMNVEV, per germline (reference sequence). This CDR3 is 14 amino acids long. CDR3 bases: TGTGCCAGCAACCCCCAGGGAGGGTACTATGGCTACACCTTC. As protein: CASNPQGGYYGYTF.

The V and J genes are TRBV29-1 and TRBJ1-2; D not certain. The CDR3 runs to 8 residues. Per germline, CDR1 SQVTM and CDR2 ANQGSEA. The CDR3 DNA reads TGCGGGATCGGGAGCTACACCTTC. Translation gives CGIGSYTF.

The chain has TRBV7-3 and TRBJ1-1, with D perhaps matching TRBD1 (5 bases). CDR3 length: 13 amino acids. In germline, CDR1 is SGHTA, CDR2 FQGTGA. V lost 8 bases, J lost 3 bases, and 13 bases lay in between. For the CDR3, the DNA is TGTGCCAGCGCGAATGTGGGGCACACTGAAGCTTTCTTT. Protein: CASANVGHTEAFF.

J is TRBJ1-5 and V is TRBV19; 8 bases are a match to TRBD1. Germline CDR1 is LNHDA and CDR2 is SQIVND (reference sequence). V shed 5 bases and J 2 bases; nucleotides not matched to a gene: 8. There are 16 residues in the CDR3. The DNA for the CDR3 is TGTGCCAGTAGTCCATCGGCGGACAGGGGCAATCAGCCCCAGCATTTT. Protein product: CASSPSADRGNQPQHF.

The V and J genes are TRBV5-6 and TRBJ1-2, with D perhaps TRBD1 (6 bases). The CDR3 spans 13 residues. Germline CDR1 and CDR2: SGHDT and YYEEEE. V lost 4 bases and J lost 3, with 10 bases in between. The CDR3 DNA is TGTGCCAGCAGCGCAAGGGGGGACTATGGCTACACCTTC. Translation: CASSARGDYGYTF.

The CDR3 spells CASSLEGREIDTQYF. The CDR3 nucleotides read TGTGCCAGCAGCTTAGAAGGCAGGGAGATAGATACGCAGTATTTT. The chain has TRBV11-1 and TRBJ2-3; D possibly matches TRBD1 or TRBD2 (5 bases each). V was pared by 1 base and J by 5 bases, with 13 bases between. This CDR3 has 15 amino acids. Looked up from germline, CDR1 is SGHAT and CDR2 is FQDESV (reference sequence).

The V call is TRBV11-2, the J call TRBJ2-5; D perhaps matches TRBD1 (5 bases). The ends were cut back, 5 bases at V and 1 base at J, with 14 bases in the middle. From germline, CDR1 is SGHAT and CDR2 FQNNGV. The CDR3 length is 15 residues. The CDR3 DNA follows: TGTGCCAGCAGCCTCATGGGGCTAATCCAAGAGACCCAGTACTTC. This encodes CASSLMGLIQETQYF.

CDR3 DNA: TGTGCCAGCAGCTTGGACAGGGGCAGCTATGGCTACACCTTC. This gives the protein CASSLDRGSYGYTF. This chain joins TRBV5-4 and TRBJ1-2, with 7 positions matching TRBD1. In germline, CDR1 is SGHNT, CDR2 YYREEE (reference sequence). There are 14 residues in the CDR3. The V and J ends lost 0 bases and 4 bases, in that order; junction bases with no gene match: 3.

This clone was picked up a small number of times. The genes are TRBV5-1 and TRBJ2-3; TRBD2 matches at 15 bases. The CDR3 spans 16 residues. Unmatched junction bases numbered 6, after V lost 4 bases and J lost 6 bases. The germline CDR1 and CDR2 sequences are SGHRS and YFSETQ. CDR3 amino acids: CASSGLAGGLGDTQYF. In DNA, the CDR3 is TGCGCCAGCAGCGGACTAGCGGGGGGGCTCGGGGATACGCAGTATTTT.

The chain employs TRBV10-3 and TRBJ1-1; D remains unclear. Germline CDR1 and CDR2: ENHRY and SYGVKD. The CDR3 runs 12 residues. Trimming removed 1 base at V and 3 bases at J, with 3 bases between. The CDR3 reads CAISEWDTEAFF. The CDR3 nucleotides are TGTGCCATCAGTGAGTGGGACACTGAAGCTTTCTTT.

V and J are TRBV4-2 and TRBJ1-5; TRBD1 agrees at 9 bases. This CDR3 contains 15 residues. Germline loops: CDR1 LGHNA, CDR2 YNFKEQ. The J segment lost 6 bases and the V segment lost 3 bases, leaving 6 bases of the junction unmatched. The CDR3 loop reads CASSHGTGISQPQHF. CDR3 DNA sequence: TGTGCCAGCAGCCACGGGACAGGGATTTCTCAGCCCCAGCATTTT.

The chain joins TRBV9 to TRBJ1-1; 8 positions match TRBD1. Germline V lookup: CDR1 SGDLS, CDR2 YYNGEE. V gave up 3 bases and J gave up 0 bases; unmatched junction bases: 4. This CDR3 has 15 residues. The CDR3 DNA is TGTGCCAGCAGCGCGCGGACAGGGATGAACACTGAAGCTTTCTTT. Residues: CASSARTGMNTEAFF.

V is TRBV5-4 and J is TRBJ2-2; TRBD1 matches at 8 bases. Unmatched junction bases numbered 12, after V lost 4 bases and J lost 7 bases. Germline values: CDR1 SGHNT, CDR2 YYREEE (reference sequence). CDR3 size: 16 residues. The DNA of the CDR3 is TGTGCCAGCAGCCGAATCGGGCAGGGGGCCGGCGGGGAGCTGTTTTTT. Amino acid sequence: CASSRIGQGAGGELFF.

CDR3 bases: TGCGCCAGCAGCTTCCGGGACACCTACAATGAGCAGTTCTTC. Translating it yields CASSFRDTYNEQFF. This chain uses TRBV5-1 with TRBJ2-1, with TRBD1 as a possible D gene (6 bases). V lost 2 bases to trimming and J lost 2 bases, with 8 bases between them. Germline-derived CDR1 and CDR2 are SGHRS and YFSETQ. CDR3 size: 14 residues.

The chain carries TRBV19 and TRBJ1-6; 8 positions match TRBD1. Losses at the gene ends were 5 bases for V and 7 bases for J; bases not matched to a gene: 10. The germline V gene has CDR1 LNHDA and CDR2 SQIVND (reference sequence). CDR3 length equals 16 residues. The CDR3 reads CASSLRTGRENSPLHF. CDR3 DNA sequence: TGTGCCAGTAGTCTCAGGACAGGGAGGGAAAATTCACCCCTCCACTTT.